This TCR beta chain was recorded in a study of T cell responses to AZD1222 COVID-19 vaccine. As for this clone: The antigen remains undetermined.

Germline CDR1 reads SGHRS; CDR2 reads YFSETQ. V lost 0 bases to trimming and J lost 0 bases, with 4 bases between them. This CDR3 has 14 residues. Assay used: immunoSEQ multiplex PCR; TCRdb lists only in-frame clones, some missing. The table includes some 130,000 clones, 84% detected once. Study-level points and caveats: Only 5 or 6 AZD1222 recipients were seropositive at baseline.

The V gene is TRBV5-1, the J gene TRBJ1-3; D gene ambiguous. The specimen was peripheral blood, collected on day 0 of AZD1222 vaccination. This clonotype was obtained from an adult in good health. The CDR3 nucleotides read TGCGCCAGCAGCTTGGGCGACTCTGGAAACACCATATATTTT. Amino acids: CASSLGDSGNTIYF.